Ten or more counts support the clone carrying this TCR beta chain. What it recognizes is unknown. This entry comes from a study of glioma-infiltrating T cells. Regarding the study as a whole: Tissue and blood shared very few CDR3 sequences. Tissue-blood divergence was below expectation in non-neoplastic patients, above in gliomas.

TCR alpha and beta CDR3 regions were amplified from RNA using iRepertoire nested multiplex PCR. Each CDR3 protein gets one entry after TCRdb re-called the multiplex PCR reads with MiXCR. The sample holds about 180,000 distinct CDR3 sequences; about 40% are singletons and the top ten take roughly 5.2%. The sequencing sample was made of glioma tissue, nonneoplastic brain tissue, or PBMCs (not recorded which). This clonotype originated in a human donor with low-grade glioma or glioblastoma, undergoing nonglioma brain surgery, or in good health (not recorded which).

CDR3: CASISRTLWGTDTQYF. In DNA, the CDR3 is TGTGCCAGCATCTCAAGGACCCTATGGGGCACAGATACGCAGTATTTT. J is TRBJ2-3 and V is TRBV6-1, with D uncertain. Germline CDR1 MNHNS, CDR2 SASEGT. Trimming cost V 7 bases and J 1 base, with 18 bases left between them. The CDR3 runs 16 residues.